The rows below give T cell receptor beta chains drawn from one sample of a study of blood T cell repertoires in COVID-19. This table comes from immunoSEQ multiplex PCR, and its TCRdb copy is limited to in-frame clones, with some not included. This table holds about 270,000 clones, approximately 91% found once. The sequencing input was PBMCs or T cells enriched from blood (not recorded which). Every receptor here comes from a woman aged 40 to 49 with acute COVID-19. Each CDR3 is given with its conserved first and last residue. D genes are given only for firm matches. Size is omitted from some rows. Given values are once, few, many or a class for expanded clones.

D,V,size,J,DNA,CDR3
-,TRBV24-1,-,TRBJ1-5,TGTGCCACCAGTGATGGCCGAAGTTATAGCAATCAGCCCCAGCATTTT,CATSDGRSYSNQPQHF
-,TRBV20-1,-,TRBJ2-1,TGCAGTGCTGAGAGCAATGAGCAGTTCTTC,CSAESNEQFF
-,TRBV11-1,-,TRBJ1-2,TGTGCCAGCAGCTTAGGACAGGACGTCTATGGCTACACCTTC,CASSLGQDVYGYTF
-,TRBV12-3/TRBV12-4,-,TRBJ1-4,TGTGCCAGCAGTTTTGCGTTCGAAAAACTGTTTTTT,CASSFAFEKLFF
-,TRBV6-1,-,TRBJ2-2,TGTGCCAGCAGTGAAGGAGGGTATGACACCGGGGAGCTGTTTTTT,CASSEGGYDTGELFF
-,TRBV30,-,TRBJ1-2,TGTGCCTGGAGGGGCCAATTTAACTATGGCTACACCTTC,CAWRGQFNYGYTF
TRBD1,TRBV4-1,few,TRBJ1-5,TGCGCCAGCAGCCAAGAGTGGGACAGGGGGCGAGGCAATCAGCCCCAGCATTTT,CASSQEWDRGRGNQPQHF
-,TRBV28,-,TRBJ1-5,TGTGCCAGCAGCCCGGGAACGGGCAATCAGCCCCAGCATTTT,CASSPGTGNQPQHF
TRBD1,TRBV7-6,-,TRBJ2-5,TGTGCCAGCAGCTTAGAGCCAGGGACAGGTCAAGAGACCCAGTACTTC,CASSLEPGTGQETQYF
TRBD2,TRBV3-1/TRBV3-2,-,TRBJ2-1,TGTGCCAGCAGCCAAGCTAGCGGGGGGTACAATGAGCAGTTCTTC,CASSQASGGYNEQFF
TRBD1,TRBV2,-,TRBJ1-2,TGTGCCAGCAGTGAAATAAAGGGAGTGACAGGGCCTTTGGGTGGCTACACCTTC,CASSEIKGVTGPLGGYTF
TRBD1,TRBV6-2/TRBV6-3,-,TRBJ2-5,TGTGCCAGCAGCCCTACAGGGGGCGGAGAGACCCAGTACTTC,CASSPTGGGETQYF
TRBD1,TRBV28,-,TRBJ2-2,TGTGCCAGCAGCCCGGACAGGGGGCTGTCCGGGGAGCTGTTTTTT,CASSPDRGLSGELFF
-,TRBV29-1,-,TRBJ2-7,TGCAGCGTTGAAAGCACGCGGGGTACCTACGAGCAGTACTTC,CSVESTRGTYEQYF
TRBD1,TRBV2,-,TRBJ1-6,TGTGCCAGCAGAATGACAGGGATTAATTCACCCCTCCACTTT,CASRMTGINSPLHF
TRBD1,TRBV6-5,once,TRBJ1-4,TGTGCCAGCAGTCCGGGACAGGGAACTAATGAAAAACTGTTTTTT,CASSPGQGTNEKLFF
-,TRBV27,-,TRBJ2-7,TGTGCCAGCAGTCCCTCACCGGGTGTCGAGCAGTACTTC,CASSPSPGVEQYF
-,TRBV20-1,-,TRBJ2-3,TGCAGTGCTAGTGCTGGGCGGGGAGTGAGGACAGATACGCAGTATTTT,CSASAGRGVRTDTQYF
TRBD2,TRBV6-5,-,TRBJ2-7,TGTGCCAGCAGTTACTCGTCTAGCGGGAGGGGGGAGCAGTACTTC,CASSYSSSGRGEQYF
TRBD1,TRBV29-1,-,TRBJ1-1,TGCAGCGTCGACGGGACAGGGGAGAACACTGAAGCTTTCTTT,CSVDGTGENTEAFF
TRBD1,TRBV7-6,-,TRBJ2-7,TGTGCCAGCAGCATAACTTCTGCGGGACAGGGGTCCTACGAGCAGTACTTC,CASSITSAGQGSYEQYF
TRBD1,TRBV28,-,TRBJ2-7,TGTGCCAGCAGATACGGGACAGGGATCTACGAGCAGTACTTC,CASRYGTGIYEQYF
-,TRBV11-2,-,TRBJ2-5,TGTGCCAGCAGCTTAGGAGGGCGGAACCAAGAGACCCAGTACTTC,CASSLGGRNQETQYF
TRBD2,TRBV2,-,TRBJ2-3,TGTGCCAGCAGTGGCGGGGGGCGATCTACAGATACGCAGTATTTT,CASSGGGRSTDTQYF
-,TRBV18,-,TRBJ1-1,TGTGCCAGCTCACGACAGACGGTGAACACTGAAGCTTTCTTT,CASSRQTVNTEAFF
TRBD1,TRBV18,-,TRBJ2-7,TGTGCCAGCTCTACGACAGGGGTCTTCTACGAGCAGTACTTC,CASSTTGVFYEQYF
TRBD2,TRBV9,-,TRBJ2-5,TGTGCCAGCAGCGTAGGTTCTAGCGGTACTCAAGAGAACCAGTACTTC,CASSVGSSGTQENQYF
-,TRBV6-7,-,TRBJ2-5,TGTGCCAGCAGCCAACCGTCGACAGGAGAAGAGACCCAGTACTTC,CASSQPSTGEETQYF
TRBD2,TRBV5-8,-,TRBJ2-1,TGTGCCAGCAGCTTGTACCTAGCGGGGGGCCCACGGGATGAGCAGTTCTTC,CASSLYLAGGPRDEQFF
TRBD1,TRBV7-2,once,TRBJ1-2,TGTGCCAGCAGCTCCCAACAGGGGAATGGCTACACCTTC,CASSSQQGNGYTF
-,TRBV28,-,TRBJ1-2,TGTGCCAGCAGTTTAAGGTCAGGGTATGGCTACACCTTC,CASSLRSGYGYTF
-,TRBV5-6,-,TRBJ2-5,TGTGCCAGCAGCTTGGCAGGGAACCAAGAGACCCAGTACTTC,CASSLAGNQETQYF
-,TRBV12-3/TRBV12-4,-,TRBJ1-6,TGTGCCAGCAGTTCCGGGGGAAATTCACCCCTCCACTTT,CASSSGGNSPLHF
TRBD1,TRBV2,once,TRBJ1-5,TGTGCCAGCAATGCCGGGACAGGAGGTAATCAGCCCCAGCATTTT,CASNAGTGGNQPQHF
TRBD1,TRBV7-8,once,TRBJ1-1,TGTGCCAGCAGCAACCGGGACAGGGGTTATACTGAAGCTTTCTTT,CASSNRDRGYTEAFF
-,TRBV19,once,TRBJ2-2,TGTGCCAGTAGTATATTAGTCCGTAGAGACACCGGGGAGCTGTTTTTT,CASSILVRRDTGELFF
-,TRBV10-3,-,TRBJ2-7,TGTGCCATCAGTGAGGTTTTTCCAGGAACGACCGAGCAGTACTTC,CAISEVFPGTTEQYF
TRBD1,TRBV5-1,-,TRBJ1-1,TGCGCCAGCAGCCCCGGGGACAGATCAAGGTGGGGTGGCACTGAAGCTTTCTTT,CASSPGDRSRWGGTEAFF
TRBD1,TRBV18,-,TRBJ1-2,TGTGCCAGCTCAGGCGACAGGGTTGGCTACACCTTC,CASSGDRVGYTF
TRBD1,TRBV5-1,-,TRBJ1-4,TGCGCCAGCAGCAGGGACAGCTTTAATGAAAAACTGTTTTTT,CASSRDSFNEKLFF
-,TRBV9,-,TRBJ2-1,TGTGCCAGCAGCGTAGGGTCTATCCCATACAATGAGCAGTTCTTC,CASSVGSIPYNEQFF
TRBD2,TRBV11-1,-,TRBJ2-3,TGTGCCAGCAGCTTAGGTCTAGCGGTTAGCACAGATACGCAGTATTTT,CASSLGLAVSTDTQYF
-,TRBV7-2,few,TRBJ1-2,TGTGCCAGCAGCTTAGAGGACACCCAATGGGGCTACACCTTC,CASSLEDTQWGYTF
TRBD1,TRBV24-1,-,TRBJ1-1,TGTGCCACCAGACCCAGGGGGTTGAACACTGAAGCTTTCTTT,CATRPRGLNTEAFF
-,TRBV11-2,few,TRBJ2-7,TGTGCCAGCAGCTTAGATCGTGACGAGCAGTACTTC,CASSLDRDEQYF
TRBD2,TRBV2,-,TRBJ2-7,TGTGCCAGCAGTGAAGCTGGGACTAGCGGGGCCTACGAGCAGTACTTC,CASSEAGTSGAYEQYF
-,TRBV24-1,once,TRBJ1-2,TGTGCCACCAGTGACACCACAGGGTACTATGGCTACACCTTC,CATSDTTGYYGYTF
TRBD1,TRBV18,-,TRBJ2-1,TGTGCCAGCTCACCACCGACAGGGGGGGGTGAGCAGTTCTTC,CASSPPTGGGEQFF
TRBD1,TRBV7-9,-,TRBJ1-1,TGTGCCAGCAGCTTACCCTCCGGGACAGGGAGTACTGAAGCTTTCTTT,CASSLPSGTGSTEAFF
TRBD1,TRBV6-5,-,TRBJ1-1,TGTGCCAGCAGTTCGACGGGGACAGGGAACACTGAAGCTTTCTTT,CASSSTGTGNTEAFF
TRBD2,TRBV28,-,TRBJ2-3,TGTGCCAGCAGTTCTTTTAGCGGGATTTCAACAGATACGCAGTATTTT,CASSSFSGISTDTQYF
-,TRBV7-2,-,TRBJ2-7,TGTGCCAGCAGCTTAGTGGGGGCCGATCTTTACGAGCAGTACTTC,CASSLVGADLYEQYF
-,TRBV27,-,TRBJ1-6,TGTGCCAGCAGTTTAACAGGGCTCAGGACTAATTCACCCCTCCACTTT,CASSLTGLRTNSPLHF